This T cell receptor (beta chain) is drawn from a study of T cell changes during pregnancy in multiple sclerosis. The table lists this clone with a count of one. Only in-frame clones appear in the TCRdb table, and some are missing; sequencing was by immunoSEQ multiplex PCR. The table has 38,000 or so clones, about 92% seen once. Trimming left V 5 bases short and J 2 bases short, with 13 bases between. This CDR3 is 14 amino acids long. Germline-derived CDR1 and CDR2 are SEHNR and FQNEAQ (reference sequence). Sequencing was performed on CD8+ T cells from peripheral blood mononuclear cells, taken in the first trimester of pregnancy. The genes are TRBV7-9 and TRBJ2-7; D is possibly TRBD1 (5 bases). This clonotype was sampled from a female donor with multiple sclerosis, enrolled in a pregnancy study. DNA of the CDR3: TGTGCCAGCAGCCCTTTACAGGAGACCTACGAGCAGTACTTC. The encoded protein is CASSPLQETYEQYF.